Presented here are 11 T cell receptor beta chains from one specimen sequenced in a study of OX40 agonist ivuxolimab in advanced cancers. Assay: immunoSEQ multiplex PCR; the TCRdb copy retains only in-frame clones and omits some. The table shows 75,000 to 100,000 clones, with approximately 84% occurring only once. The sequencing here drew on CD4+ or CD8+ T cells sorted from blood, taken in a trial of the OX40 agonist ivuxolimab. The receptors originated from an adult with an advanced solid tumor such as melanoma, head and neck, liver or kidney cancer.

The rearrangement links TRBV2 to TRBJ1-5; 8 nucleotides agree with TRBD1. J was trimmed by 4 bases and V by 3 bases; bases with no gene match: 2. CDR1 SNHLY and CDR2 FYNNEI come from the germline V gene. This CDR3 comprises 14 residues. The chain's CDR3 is CASSDRGRNQPQHF. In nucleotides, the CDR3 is TGTGCCAGCAGTGACAGGGGGCGAAATCAGCCCCAGCATTTT.

This CDR3 is CASSYWYRQGYNEQFF. CDR3 bases: TGTGCCAGCAGTTACTGGTATCGACAGGGCTACAATGAGCAGTTCTTC. The chain combines TRBV6-5 with TRBJ2-1; 7 bases align to TRBD1. Trimming cost V 1 base and J 3 bases; bases outside gene matches: 6. The CDR3 sequence is 16 residues long. Germline V gene sequence: CDR1 MNHEY, CDR2 SVGAGI.

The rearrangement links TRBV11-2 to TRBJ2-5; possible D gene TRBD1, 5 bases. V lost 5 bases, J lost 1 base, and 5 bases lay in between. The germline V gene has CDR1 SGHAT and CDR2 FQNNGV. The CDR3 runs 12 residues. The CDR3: CASSDSQETQYF. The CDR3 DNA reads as TGTGCCAGCAGCGACAGCCAAGAGACCCAGTACTTC.

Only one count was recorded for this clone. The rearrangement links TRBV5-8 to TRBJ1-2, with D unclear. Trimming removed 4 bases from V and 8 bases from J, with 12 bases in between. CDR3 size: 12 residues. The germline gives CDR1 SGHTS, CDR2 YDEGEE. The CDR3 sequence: CASSPDPEGYTF. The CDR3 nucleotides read TGTGCCAGCAGCCCTGACCCTGAGGGCTACACCTTC. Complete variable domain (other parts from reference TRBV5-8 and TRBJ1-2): EAGVTQSPTHLIKTRGQQATLRCSPISGHTSVYWYQQALGLGLQFLLWYDEGEERNRGNFPPRFSGRQFPNYSSELNVNALELEDSALYLCASSPDPEGYTFGSGTRLTVV.

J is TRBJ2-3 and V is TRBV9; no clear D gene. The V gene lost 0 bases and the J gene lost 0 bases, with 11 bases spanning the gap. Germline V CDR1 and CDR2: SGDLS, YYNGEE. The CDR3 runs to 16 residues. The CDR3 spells CASSVGLGTSTDTQYF. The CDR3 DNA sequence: TGTGCCAGCAGCGTAGGCCTAGGCACTAGCACAGATACGCAGTATTTT.

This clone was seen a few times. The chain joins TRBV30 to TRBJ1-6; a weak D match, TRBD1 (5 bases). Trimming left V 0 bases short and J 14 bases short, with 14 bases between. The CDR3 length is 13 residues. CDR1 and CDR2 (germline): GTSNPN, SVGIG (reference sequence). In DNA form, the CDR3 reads TGTGCCTGGAGTGTAGATGGGGCGGGGGCCCTCCACTTT. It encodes CAWSVDGAGALHF.

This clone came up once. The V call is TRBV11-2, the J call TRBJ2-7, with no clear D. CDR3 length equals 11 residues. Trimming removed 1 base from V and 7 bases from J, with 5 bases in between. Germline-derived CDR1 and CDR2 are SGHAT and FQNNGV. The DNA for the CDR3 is TGTGCCAGCAGCTTAGTAGGTGAGCAGTACTTC. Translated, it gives CASSLVGEQYF.

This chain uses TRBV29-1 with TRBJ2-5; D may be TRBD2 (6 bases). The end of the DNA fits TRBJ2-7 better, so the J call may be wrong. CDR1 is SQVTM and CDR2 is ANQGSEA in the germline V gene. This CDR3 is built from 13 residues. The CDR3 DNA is TGCAGCGTTGTCCTGGCGGGGAGGTACGAGCAGTACTTC. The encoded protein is CSVVLAGRYEQYF.

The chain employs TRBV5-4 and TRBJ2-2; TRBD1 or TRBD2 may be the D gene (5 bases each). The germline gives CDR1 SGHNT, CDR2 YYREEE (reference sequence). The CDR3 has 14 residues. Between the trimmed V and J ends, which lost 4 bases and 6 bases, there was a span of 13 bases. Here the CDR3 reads CASSAIGDPGELFF. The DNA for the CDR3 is TGTGCCAGCAGCGCGATTGGGGACCCCGGGGAGCTGTTTTTT.

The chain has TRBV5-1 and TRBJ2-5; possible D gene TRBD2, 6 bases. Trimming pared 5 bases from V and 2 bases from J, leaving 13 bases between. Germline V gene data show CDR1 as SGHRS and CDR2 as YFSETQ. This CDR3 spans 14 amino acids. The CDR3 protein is CASRRGATQETQYF. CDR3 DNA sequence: TGCGCCAGCAGGCGGGGAGCAACTCAAGAGACCCAGTACTTC.

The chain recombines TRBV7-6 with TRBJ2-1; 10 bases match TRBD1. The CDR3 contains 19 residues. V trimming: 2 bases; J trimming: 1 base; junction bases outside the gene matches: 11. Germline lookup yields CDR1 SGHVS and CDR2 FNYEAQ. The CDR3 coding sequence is TGTGCCAGCAGCTTACACCGGGACAGGGGCGGGATTTCCTACAATGAGCAGTTCTTC. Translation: CASSLHRDRGGISYNEQFF.